The present TCR beta chain was sequenced within a study of blood T cells in healthy people across ages. Study-level points and caveats: PBMC samples, being unsorted, prevented any conclusive comparison of naive and antigen-experienced cells. Expanded clonotype shifts may have been confounded, as the donors had an unknown CMV status.

Primers used in a second PCR of about 6 to 11 cycles were a sample-barcoded 5' primer and a J-beta primer mix. TCRdb redid the calling of the 5' RACE reads with MiXCR, one entry per CDR3 protein. The repertoire holds 870,000 or so distinct CDR3 sequences, 25% to 30% seen once, with about 18% in the top ten. This clonotype occurred a few times. The antigen is undetermined. This CDR3 has 16 residues. V lost 2 bases, J lost 0 bases, and 14 bases lay in between. CDR1 SQVTM and CDR2 ANQGSEA come from the germline V gene. The clonotype was recovered from a woman aged 80 or over in good health. The chain couples TRBV29-1 to TRBJ2-1; possibly TRBD2 for D (6 bases). The sample taken for sequencing was blood. The CDR3 DNA reads as TGCAGCGTTGAAAGGCCGGGCGGGGTCTCCTACAATGAGCAGTTCTTC. This translates into CSVERPGGVSYNEQFF.